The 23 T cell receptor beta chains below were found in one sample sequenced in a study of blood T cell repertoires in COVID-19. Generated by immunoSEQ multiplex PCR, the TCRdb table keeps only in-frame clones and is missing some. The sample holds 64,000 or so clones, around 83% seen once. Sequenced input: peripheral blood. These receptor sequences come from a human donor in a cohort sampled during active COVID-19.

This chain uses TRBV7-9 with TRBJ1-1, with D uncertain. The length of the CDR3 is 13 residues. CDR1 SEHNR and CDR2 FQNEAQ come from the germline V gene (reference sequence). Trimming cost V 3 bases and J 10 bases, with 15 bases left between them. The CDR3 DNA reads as TGTGCCAGCAGCTTGCCTCCCCCCTCGGGAGCTTTCTTT. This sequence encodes CASSLPPPSGAFF.

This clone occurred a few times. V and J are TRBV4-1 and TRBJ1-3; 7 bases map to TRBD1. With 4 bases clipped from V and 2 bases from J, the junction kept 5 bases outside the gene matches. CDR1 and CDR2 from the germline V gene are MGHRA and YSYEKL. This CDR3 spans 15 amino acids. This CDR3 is CASSPRGTAGNTIYF. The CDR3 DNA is TGCGCCAGCAGCCCCAGGGGGACTGCTGGAAACACCATATATTTT.

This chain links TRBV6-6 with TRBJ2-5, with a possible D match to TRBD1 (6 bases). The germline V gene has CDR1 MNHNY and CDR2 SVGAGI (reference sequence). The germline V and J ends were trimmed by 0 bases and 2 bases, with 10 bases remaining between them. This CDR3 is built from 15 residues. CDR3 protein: CASSYSHRVQETQYF. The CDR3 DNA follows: TGTGCCAGCAGTTACTCCCACAGGGTACAAGAGACCCAGTACTTC.

The CDR3 reads CASSFNRGFSGNTIYF. For the CDR3, the DNA is TGTGCCAGCAGCTTCAACAGGGGGTTTTCTGGAAACACCATATATTTT. This rearrangement joins TRBV5-6 to TRBJ1-3, with TRBD1 matching over 8 bases. J gave up 1 base and V 2 bases, and 5 bases lay outside the gene matches. The CDR3 is 16 residues long. Germline V gene data show CDR1 as SGHDT and CDR2 as YYEEEE. Filled out from reference TRBV5-6 and TRBJ1-3, the complete variable domain reads DAGVTQSPTHLIKTRGQQVTLRCSPKSGHDTVSWYQQALGQGPQFIFQYYEEEERQRGNFPDRFSGHQFPNYSSELNVNALLLGDSALYLCASSFNRGFSGNTIYFGEGSWLTVV.

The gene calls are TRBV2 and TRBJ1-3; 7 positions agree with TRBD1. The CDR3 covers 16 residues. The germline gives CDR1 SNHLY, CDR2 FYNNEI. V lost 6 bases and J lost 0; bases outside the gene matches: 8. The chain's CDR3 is CASRSRGDSSGNTIYF. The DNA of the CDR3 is TGTGCCAGCAGGTCAAGGGGGGACAGCTCTGGAAACACCATATATTTT.

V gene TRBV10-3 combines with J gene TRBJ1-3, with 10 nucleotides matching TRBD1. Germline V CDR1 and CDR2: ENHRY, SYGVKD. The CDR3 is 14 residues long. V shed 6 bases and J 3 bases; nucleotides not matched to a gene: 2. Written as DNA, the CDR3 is TGTGCCATCAGGACAGGGGGCTATGGAAACACCATATATTTT. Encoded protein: CAIRTGGYGNTIYF.

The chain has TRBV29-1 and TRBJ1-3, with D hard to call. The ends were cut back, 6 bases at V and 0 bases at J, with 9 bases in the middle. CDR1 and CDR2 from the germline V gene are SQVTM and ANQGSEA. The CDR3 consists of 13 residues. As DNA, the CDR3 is TGCAGCGTCGGGGATCCCTCTGGAAACACCATATATTTT. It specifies CSVGDPSGNTIYF.

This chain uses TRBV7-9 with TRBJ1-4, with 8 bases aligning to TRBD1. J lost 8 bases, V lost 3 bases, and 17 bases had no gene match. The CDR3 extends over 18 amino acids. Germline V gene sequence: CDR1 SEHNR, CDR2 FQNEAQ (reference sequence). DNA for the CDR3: TGTGCCAGCAGCTTTCCGGGACAGGCGGCCGGAGGTGGAGAAAAACTGTTTTTT. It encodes CASSFPGQAAGGGEKLFF.

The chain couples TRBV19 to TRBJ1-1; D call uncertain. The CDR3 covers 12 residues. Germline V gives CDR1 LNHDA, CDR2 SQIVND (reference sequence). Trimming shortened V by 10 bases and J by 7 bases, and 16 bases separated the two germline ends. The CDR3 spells CATIRSGYEAFF. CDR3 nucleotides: TGTGCCACGATCAGAAGCGGGTATGAAGCTTTCTTT.

The CDR3 bases are TGTGCCAGCACCGGGACTGGTTCCTACAATGAGCAGTTCTTC. It encodes CASTGTGSYNEQFF. The chain uses TRBV4-2 and TRBJ2-1, with D perhaps matching TRBD2 (6 bases). CDR1 and CDR2 from the germline V gene are LGHNA and YNFKEQ. CDR3 length: 14 residues. The V end lost 7 bases, the J end lost 1 base, and 11 bases lay between the germline ends.

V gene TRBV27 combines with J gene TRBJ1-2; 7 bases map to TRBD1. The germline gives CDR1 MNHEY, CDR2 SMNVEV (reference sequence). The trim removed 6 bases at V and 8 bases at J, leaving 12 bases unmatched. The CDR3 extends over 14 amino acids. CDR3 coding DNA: TGTGCCAGCAGCCTAGGACAGGCTTTAGGAGGCTACACCTTC. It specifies CASSLGQALGGYTF.

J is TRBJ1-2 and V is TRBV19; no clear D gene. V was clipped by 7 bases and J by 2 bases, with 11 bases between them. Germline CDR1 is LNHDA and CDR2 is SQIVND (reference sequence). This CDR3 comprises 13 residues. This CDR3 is CASTENMNYGYTF. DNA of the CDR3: TGTGCCAGTACGGAGAATATGAACTATGGCTACACCTTC.

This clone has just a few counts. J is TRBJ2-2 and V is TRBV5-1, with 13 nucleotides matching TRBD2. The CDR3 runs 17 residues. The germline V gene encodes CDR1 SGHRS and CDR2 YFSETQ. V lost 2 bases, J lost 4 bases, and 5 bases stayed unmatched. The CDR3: CASSFQTSGGITGELFF. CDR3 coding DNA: TGCGCCAGCAGCTTCCAGACTAGCGGGGGGATCACCGGGGAGCTGTTTTTT.

CDR3 in amino acids: CASSPAGWGGTEAFF. The CDR3 DNA follows: TGTGCCAGCAGCCCGGCGGGGTGGGGGGGGACTGAAGCTTTCTTT. The chain has TRBV5-4 and TRBJ1-1, with a weak D call TRBD1 (5 bases). V lost 4 bases and J lost 5, with 18 bases in between. Germline values: CDR1 SGHNT, CDR2 YYREEE (reference sequence). The CDR3 is 15 residues long.

Here the CDR3 reads CASSEVLYNEQFF. In DNA form, the CDR3 reads TGTGCCAGCAGTGAAGTCCTCTACAATGAGCAGTTCTTC. The V call is TRBV2, the J call TRBJ2-1; D remains unclear. The CDR3 consists of 13 residues. Trimming left V 1 base short and J 3 bases short, with 4 bases between. Germline V CDR1 and CDR2: SNHLY, FYNNEI.

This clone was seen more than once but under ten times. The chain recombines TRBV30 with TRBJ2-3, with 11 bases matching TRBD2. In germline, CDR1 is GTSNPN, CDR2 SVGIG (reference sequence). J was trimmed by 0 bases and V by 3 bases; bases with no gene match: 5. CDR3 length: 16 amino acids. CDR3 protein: CAWRRLAGSSTDTQYF. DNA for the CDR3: TGTGCCTGGAGGCGACTAGCGGGGTCTAGCACAGATACGCAGTATTTT. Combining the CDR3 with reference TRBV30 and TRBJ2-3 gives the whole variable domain SQTIHQWPATLVQPVGSPLSLECTVEGTSNPNLYWYRQAAGRGLQLLFYSVGIGQISSEVPQNLSASRPQDRQFILSSKKLLLSDSGFYLCAWRRLAGSSTDTQYFGPGTRLTVL.

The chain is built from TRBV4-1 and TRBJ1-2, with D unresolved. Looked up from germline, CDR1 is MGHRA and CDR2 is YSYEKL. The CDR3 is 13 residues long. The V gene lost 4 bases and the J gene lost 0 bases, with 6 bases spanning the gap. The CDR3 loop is CASSPSTNYGYTF. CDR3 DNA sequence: TGCGCCAGCAGCCCCAGTACTAACTATGGCTACACCTTC.

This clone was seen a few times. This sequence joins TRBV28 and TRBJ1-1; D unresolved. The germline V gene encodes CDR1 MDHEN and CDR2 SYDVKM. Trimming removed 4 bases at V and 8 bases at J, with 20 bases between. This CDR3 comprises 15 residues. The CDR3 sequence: CASSSSGLKVPEAFF. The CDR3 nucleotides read TGTGCCAGCAGTTCTTCTGGGCTAAAAGTCCCGGAAGCTTTCTTT.

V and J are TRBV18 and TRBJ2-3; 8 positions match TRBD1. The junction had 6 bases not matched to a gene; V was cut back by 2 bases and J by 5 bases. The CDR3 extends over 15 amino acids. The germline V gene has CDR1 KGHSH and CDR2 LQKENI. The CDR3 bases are TGTGCCAGCTCACCAGGGGACAGGAAGGAAGATACGCAGTATTTT. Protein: CASSPGDRKEDTQYF.

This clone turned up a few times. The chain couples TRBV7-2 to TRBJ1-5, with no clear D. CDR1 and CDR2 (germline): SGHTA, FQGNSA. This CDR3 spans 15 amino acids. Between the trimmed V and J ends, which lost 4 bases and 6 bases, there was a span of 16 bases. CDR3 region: CASSSSAGGRQPQHF. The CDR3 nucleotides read TGTGCCAGCAGCTCCTCCGCGGGCGGGCGTCAGCCCCAGCATTTT.

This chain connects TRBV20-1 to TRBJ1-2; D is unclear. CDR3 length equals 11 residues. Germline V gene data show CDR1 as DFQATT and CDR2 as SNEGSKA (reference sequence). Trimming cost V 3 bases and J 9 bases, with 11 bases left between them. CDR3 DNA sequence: TGCAGTGCTAGCAAAGAACTTCGCTACACCTTC. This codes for CSASKELRYTF.

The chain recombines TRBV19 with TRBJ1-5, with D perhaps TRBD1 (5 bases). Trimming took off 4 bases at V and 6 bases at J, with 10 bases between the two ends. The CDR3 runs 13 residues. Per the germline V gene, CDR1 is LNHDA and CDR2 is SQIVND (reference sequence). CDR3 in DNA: TGTGCCAGTAGTACCCAGGGTGGTCAGCCCCAGCATTTT. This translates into CASSTQGGQPQHF.

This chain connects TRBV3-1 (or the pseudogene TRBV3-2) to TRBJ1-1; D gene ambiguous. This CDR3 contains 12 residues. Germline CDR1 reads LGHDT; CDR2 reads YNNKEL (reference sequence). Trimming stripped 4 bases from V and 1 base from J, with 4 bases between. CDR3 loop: CASSPRNTEAFF. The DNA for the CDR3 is TGTGCCAGCAGCCCCAGGAACACTGAAGCTTTCTTT.